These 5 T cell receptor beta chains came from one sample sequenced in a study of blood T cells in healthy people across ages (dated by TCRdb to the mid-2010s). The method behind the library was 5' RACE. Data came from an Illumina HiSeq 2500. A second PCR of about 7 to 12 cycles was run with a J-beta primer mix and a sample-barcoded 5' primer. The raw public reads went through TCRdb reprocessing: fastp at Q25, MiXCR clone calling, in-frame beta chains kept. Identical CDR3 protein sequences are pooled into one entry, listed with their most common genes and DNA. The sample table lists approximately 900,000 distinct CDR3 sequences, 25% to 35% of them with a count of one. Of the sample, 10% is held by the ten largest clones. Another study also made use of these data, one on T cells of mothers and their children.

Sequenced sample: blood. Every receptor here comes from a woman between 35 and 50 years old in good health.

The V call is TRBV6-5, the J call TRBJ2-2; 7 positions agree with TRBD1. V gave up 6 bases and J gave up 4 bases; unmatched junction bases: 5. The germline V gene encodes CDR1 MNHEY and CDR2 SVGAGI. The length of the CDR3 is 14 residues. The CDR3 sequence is CASRMTGTTGELFF. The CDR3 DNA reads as TGTGCCAGCAGAATGACAGGGACCACCGGGGAGCTGTTTTTT.

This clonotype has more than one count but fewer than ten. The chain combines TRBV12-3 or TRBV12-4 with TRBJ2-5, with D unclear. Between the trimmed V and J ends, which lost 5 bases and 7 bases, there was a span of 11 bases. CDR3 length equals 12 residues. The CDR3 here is CASSGVVPTQYF. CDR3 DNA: TGTGCCAGCAGTGGGGTCGTCCCGACCCAGTACTTC.

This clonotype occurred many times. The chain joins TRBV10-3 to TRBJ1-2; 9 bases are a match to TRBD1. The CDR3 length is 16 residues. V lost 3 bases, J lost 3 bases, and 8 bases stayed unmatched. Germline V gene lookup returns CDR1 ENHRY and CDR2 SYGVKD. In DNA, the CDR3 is TGTGCCATCAGTGATATAGGGACAGGGCTTCACTATGGCTACACCTTC. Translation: CAISDIGTGLHYGYTF.

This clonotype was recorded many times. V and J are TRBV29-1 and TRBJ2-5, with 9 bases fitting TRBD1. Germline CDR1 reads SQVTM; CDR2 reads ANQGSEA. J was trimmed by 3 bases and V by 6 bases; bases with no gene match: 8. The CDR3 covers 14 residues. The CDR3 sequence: CSVQGTGRKETQYF. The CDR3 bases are TGCAGCGTACAGGGGACAGGGAGGAAAGAGACCCAGTACTTC. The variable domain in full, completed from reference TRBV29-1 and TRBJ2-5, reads SAVISQKPSRDICQRGTSLTIQCQVDSQVTMMFWYRQQPGQSLTLIATANQGSEATYESGFVIDKFPISRPNLTFSTLTVSNMSPEDSSIYLCSVQGTGRKETQYFGPGTRLLVL.

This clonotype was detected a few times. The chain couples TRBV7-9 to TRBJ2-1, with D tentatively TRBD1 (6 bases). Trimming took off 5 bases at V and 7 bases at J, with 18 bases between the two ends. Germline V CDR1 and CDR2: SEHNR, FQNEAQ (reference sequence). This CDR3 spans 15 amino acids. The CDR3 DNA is TGTGCCAGCAGCGATGGTGGGGGCCACGGGAATGAGCAGTTCTTC. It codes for CASSDGGGHGNEQFF.